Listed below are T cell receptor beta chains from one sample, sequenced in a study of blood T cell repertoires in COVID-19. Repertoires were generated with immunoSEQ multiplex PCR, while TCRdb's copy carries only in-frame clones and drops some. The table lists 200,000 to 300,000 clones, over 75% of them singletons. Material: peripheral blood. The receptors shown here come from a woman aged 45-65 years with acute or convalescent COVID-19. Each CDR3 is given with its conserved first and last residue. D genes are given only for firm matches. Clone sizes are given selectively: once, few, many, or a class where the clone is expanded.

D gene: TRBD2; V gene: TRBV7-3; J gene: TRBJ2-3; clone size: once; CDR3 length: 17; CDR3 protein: CASSLTRVAGAGDTQYF; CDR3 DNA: TGTGCCAGCAGCTTAACTAGAGTCGCGGGAGCGGGAGATACGCAGTATTTT
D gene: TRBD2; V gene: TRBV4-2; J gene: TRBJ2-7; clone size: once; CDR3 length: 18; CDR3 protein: CASSQEWRGRAWSYEQYF; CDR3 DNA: TGTGCCAGCAGCCAAGAGTGGCGAGGGAGGGCCTGGTCCTACGAGCAGTACTTC
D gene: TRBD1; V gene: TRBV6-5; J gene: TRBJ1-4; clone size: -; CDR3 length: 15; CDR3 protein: CASSNLQGAGEKLFF; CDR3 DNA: TGTGCCAGCAGTAACCTACAGGGGGCTGGGGAAAAACTGTTTTTT
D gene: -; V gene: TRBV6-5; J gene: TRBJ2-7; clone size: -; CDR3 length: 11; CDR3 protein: CASSSQGGQYF; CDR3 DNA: TGTGCCAGCAGTTCCCAGGGGGGGCAGTACTTC
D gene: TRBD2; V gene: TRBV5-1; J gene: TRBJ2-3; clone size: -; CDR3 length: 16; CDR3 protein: CASSPGTSGIADTQYF; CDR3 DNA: TGCGCCAGCAGCCCCGGGACTAGCGGGATAGCAGATACGCAGTATTTT
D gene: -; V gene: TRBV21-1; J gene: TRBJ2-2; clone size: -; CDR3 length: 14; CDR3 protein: CASSKGQNTGELFF; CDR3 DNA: TGTGCCAGCAGCAAAGGTCAGAACACCGGGGAGCTGTTTTTT
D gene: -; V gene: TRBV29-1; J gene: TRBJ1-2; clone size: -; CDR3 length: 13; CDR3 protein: CSAIQGGFDGYTF; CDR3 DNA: TGCAGCGCCATCCAAGGGGGTTTCGATGGCTACACCTTC
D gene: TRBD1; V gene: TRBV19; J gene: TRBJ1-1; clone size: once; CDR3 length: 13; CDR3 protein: CASSPQGATEAFF; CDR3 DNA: TGTGCCAGTAGTCCCCAGGGGGCCACTGAAGCTTTCTTT
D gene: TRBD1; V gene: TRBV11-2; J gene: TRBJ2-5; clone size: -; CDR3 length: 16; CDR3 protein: CASSGQGARDEETQYF; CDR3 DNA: TGTGCCAGCAGCGGACAGGGGGCGAGGGATGAAGAGACCCAGTACTTC
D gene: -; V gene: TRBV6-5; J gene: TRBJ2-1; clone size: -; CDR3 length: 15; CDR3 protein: CASSFGRVVYNEQFF; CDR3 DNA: TGTGCCAGCAGTTTTGGCAGGGTTGTCTACAATGAGCAGTTCTTC
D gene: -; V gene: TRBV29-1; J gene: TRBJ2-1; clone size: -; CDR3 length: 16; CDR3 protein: CSVEDGSPSSYNEQFF; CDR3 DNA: TGCAGCGTTGAGGACGGGAGCCCTTCCTCCTACAATGAGCAGTTCTTC
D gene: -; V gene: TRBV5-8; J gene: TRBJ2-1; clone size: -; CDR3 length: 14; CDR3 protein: CASSLGLFFDEQFF; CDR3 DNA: TGTGCCAGCAGCTTGGGGCTCTTTTTCGATGAGCAGTTCTTC
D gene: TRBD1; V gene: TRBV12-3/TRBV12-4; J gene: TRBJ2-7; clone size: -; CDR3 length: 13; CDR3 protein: CASSSTGAYEQYF; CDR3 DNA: TGTGCCAGCAGTTCGACAGGGGCCTACGAGCAGTACTTC
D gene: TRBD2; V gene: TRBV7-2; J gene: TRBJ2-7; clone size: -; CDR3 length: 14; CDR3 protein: CASSFRTSSYEQYF; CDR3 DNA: TGTGCCAGCAGCTTCCGGACTAGTTCGTACGAGCAGTACTTC
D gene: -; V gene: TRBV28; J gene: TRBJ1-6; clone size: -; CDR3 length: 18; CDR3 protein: CASSRRGAESSYNSPLHF; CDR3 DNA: TGTGCCAGCAGCCGACGGGGGGCAGAGAGCTCCTATAATTCACCCCTCCACTTT
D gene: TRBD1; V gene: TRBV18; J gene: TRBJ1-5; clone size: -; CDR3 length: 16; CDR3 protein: CASSPGTGPSNQPQHF; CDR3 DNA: TGTGCCAGCTCCCCCGGGACAGGGCCTAGCAATCAGCCCCAGCATTTT
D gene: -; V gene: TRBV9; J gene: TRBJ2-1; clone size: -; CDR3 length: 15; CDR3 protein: CASSVDPGAYNEQFF; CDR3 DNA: TGTGCCAGCAGCGTAGACCCGGGAGCCTACAATGAGCAGTTCTTC
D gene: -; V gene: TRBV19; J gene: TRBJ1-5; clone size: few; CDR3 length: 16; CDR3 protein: CASSAPRGGENQPQHF; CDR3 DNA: TGTGCCAGTAGTGCCCCCCGAGGGGGGGAAAATCAGCCCCAGCATTTT
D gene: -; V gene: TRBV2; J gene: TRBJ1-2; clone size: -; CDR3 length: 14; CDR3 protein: CASSAISPGDGYTF; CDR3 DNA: TGTGCCAGCAGCGCGATATCCCCGGGGGATGGCTACACCTTC
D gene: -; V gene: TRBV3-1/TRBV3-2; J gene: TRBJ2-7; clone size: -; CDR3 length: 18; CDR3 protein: CASSQGRGDTLSSYEQYF; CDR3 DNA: TGTGCCAGCAGCCAAGGGAGAGGGGACACTCTTAGCTCCTACGAGCAGTACTTC
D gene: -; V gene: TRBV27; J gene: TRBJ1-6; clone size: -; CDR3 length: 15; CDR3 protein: CASSLSGEWNSPLHF; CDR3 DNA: TGTGCCAGCAGTTTATCCGGGGAGTGGAATTCACCCCTCCACTTT
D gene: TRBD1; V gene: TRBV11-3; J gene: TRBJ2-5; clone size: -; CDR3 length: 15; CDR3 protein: CASSLGYRGQETQYF; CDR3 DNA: TGTGCCAGCAGCTTAGGGTACAGGGGCCAAGAGACCCAGTACTTC
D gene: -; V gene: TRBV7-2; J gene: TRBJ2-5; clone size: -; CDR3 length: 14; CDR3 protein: CASSSGSAGETQYF; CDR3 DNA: TGTGCCAGCAGCTCCGGGTCCGCGGGGGAGACCCAGTACTTC
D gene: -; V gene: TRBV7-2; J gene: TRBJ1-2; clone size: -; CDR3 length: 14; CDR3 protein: CASSLSQGWDGYTF; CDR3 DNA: TGTGCCAGCAGCTTATCTCAGGGGTGGGACGGCTACACCTTC
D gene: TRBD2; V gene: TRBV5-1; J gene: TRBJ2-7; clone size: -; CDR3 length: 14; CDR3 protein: CASSAPGGSNEQYF; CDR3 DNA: TGCGCCAGCAGCGCACCGGGAGGATCCAACGAGCAGTACTTC
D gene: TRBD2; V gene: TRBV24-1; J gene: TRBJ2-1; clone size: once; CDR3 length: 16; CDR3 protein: CATSDPTGLAIREQFF; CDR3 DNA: TGTGCCACCAGTGACCCTACGGGACTAGCGATTCGAGAGCAGTTCTTC
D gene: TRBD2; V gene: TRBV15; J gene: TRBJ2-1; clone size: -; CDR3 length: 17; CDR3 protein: CATSGPSGRVSNNEQFF; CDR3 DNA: TGTGCCACCAGCGGACCTAGCGGGAGGGTGTCGAACAATGAGCAGTTCTTC
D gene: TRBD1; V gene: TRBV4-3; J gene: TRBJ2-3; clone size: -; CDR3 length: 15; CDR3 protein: CASSQESGQGDTQYF; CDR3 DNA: TGCGCCAGCAGCCAAGAAAGTGGACAGGGTGATACGCAGTATTTT
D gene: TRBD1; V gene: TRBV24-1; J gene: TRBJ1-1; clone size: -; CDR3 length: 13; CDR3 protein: CATSDGQGYEAFF; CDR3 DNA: TGTGCCACCAGTGATGGACAGGGCTATGAAGCTTTCTTT
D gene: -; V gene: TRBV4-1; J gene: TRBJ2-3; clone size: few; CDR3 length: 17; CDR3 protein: CASSQDSWRARGDTQYF; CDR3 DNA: TGCGCCAGCAGCCAAGATTCTTGGCGAGCCCGGGGAGATACGCAGTATTTT
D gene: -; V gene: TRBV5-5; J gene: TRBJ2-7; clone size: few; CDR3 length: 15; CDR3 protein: CASSLDGRVTYEQYF; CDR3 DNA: TGTGCCAGCAGCTTGGATGGCAGGGTGACCTACGAGCAGTACTTC
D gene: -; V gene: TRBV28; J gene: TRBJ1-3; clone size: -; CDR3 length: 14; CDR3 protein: CASSSGFSGNTIYF; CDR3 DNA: TGTGCCAGCAGTTCCGGGTTCTCTGGAAACACCATATATTTT
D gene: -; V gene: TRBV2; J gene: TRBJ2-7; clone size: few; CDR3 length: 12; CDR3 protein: CASSRKSYEQYF; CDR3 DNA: TGTGCCAGCAGTCGAAAGAGTTACGAGCAGTACTTC
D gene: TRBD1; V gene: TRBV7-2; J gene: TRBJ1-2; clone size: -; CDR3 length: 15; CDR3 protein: CASSPRTGETYGYTF; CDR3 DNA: TGTGCCAGCAGCCCCCGGACAGGGGAAACCTATGGCTACACCTTC
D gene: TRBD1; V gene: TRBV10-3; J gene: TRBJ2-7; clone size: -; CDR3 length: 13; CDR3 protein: CAIRRTGGNEQYF; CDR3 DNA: TGTGCCATCAGAAGGACAGGGGGGAACGAGCAGTACTTC
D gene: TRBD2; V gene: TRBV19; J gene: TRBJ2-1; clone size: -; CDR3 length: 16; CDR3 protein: CASSIAWASGRIEQFF; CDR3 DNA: TGTGCCAGTAGTATAGCATGGGCCAGCGGGAGAATTGAGCAGTTCTTC
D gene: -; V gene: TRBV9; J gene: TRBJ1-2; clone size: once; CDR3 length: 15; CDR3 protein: CASSADKTTNYGYTF; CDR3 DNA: TGTGCCAGCAGCGCGGACAAAACTACTAACTATGGCTACACCTTC
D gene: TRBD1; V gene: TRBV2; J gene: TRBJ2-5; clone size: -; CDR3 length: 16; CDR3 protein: CASSETGTGVGETQYF; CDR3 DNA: TGTGCCAGCAGTGAGACCGGGACAGGGGTAGGAGAGACCCAGTACTTC
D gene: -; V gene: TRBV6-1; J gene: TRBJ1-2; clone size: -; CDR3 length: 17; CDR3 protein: CASSERSLILTNYGYTF; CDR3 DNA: TGTGCCAGCAGTGAGAGATCCCTCATCCTGACTAACTATGGCTACACCTTC
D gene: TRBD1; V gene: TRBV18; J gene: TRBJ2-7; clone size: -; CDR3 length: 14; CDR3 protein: CASSPTTGDYEQYF; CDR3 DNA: TGTGCCAGCTCACCGACGACAGGGGACTACGAGCAGTACTTC
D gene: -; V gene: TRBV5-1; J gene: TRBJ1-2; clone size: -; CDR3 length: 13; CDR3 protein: CASREESNYGYTF; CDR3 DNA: TGCGCCAGCAGGGAGGAATCTAACTATGGCTACACCTTC
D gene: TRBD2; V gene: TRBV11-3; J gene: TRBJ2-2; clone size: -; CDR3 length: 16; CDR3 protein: CASSSTSGTNTGELFF; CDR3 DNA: TGTGCCAGCAGCTCGACTAGCGGTACGAACACCGGGGAGCTGTTTTTT
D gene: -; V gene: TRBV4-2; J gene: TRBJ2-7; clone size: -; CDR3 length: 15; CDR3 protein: CASSQAEGETYEQYF; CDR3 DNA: TGTGCCAGCAGCCAAGCTGAGGGCGAGACCTACGAGCAGTACTTC
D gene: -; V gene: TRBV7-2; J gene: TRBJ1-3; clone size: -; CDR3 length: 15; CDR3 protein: CASSSGQGSGNTIYF; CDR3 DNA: TGTGCCAGCAGCTCCGGGCAGGGTTCTGGAAACACCATATATTTT
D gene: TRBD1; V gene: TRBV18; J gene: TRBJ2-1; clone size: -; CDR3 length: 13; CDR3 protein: CASRDRSYNEQFF; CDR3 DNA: TGTGCCAGCCGGGACAGGAGTTACAATGAGCAGTTCTTC
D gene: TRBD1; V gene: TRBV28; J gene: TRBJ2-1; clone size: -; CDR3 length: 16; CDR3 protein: CASSPGTGAPYNEQFF; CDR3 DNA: TGTGCCAGCAGTCCCGGGACAGGGGCCCCCTACAATGAGCAGTTCTTC
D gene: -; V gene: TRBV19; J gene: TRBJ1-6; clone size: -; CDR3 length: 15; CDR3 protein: CASSITAGGNSPLHF; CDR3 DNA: TGTGCCAGTAGTATAACGGCGGGCGGGAATTCACCCCTCCACTTT
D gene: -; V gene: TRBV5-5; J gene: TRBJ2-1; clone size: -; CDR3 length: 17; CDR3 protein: CASSLWPVWDLNNEQFF; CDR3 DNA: TGTGCCAGCAGCTTGTGGCCGGTATGGGACTTGAACAATGAGCAGTTCTTC
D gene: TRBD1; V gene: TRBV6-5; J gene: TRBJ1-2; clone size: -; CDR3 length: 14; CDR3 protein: CASSYRQGRYGYTF; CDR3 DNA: TGTGCCAGCAGTTACAGACAGGGGCGGTATGGCTACACCTTC
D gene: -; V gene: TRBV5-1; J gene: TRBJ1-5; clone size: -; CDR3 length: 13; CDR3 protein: CASSLDNNQPQHF; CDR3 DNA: TGCGCCAGCAGCTTGGACAACAATCAGCCCCAGCATTTT